Sequencing of this T cell receptor beta chain was carried out in a study of post-analysis software for immune sequencing data. Study context: Relapsing-remitting, secondary progressive and progressive-relapsing forms made up the multiple sclerosis disease courses.

The CDR3 covers 14 residues. Trimming took 5 bases from V and 1 from J, leaving 11 bases between them. Study-level findings and limits: Controls showed lower frequencies than patients for roughly 5 TRBV segments, and TRBV5-6, TRBV5-1 and TRBV20-1 were among these.

cDNA libraries for TCR beta contained unique molecular identifiers. It was from approximately 0.91 to 9.4 million T cells that some 470,000 cDNA molecules came. Via MiXCR, TCRdb re-called the PCR reads, giving one row per CDR3 protein. The sample lists around 770,000 distinct CDR3 sequences, about half seen once, with roughly 4.4% in the top ten. A word on this clonotype: Its antigen is unknown.

The TCR was taken from a girl aged 10 to 17 with multiple sclerosis. Sample: blood. The V and J genes are TRBV12-3 or TRBV12-4 and TRBJ1-1; D not certain. In DNA form, the CDR3 reads TGTGCCAGCAGTCCCCCGGGAGCGAACACTGAAGCTTTCTTT. It is translated as CASSPPGANTEAFF.